Each of the 29 T cell receptor beta chains below was sequenced from the same sample in a study of CD4 T cells in relation to SARS-CoV-2 and coronaviruses. Generated by immunoSEQ multiplex PCR, the TCRdb table keeps only in-frame clones and is missing some. The sample consists of about 40,000 clones, 70% to 85% of them appearing once. For these TCRs, the target antigens are not known. Sequenced: naive CD4+ T cells from PBMCs, cultured in vitro. Stated subset: naive CD4+ T cells isolated by negative enrichment. The receptors derive from an adult with COVID-19.

A few counts support this clone. The chain links TRBV3-1 (or the pseudogene TRBV3-2) to TRBJ2-1, with TRBD2 matching over 12 bases. V lost 4 bases, J lost 9 bases, and 4 bases stayed unmatched. Per the germline V gene, CDR1 is LGHDT and CDR2 is YNNKEL (reference sequence). The CDR3 contains 14 residues. CDR3 coding DNA: TGTGCCAGCAGCCGACTAGCGGGAGATGGTGAGCAGTTCTTC. This sequence encodes CASSRLAGDGEQFF.

DNA for the CDR3: TGTGCCAGCAGTGAAGTGCTCCAGACCTTCTCTGGAAACACCATATATTTT. Amino acid sequence: CASSEVLQTFSGNTIYF. The rearrangement uses TRBV2 and TRBJ1-3; the D is unclear. The germline V gene has CDR1 SNHLY and CDR2 FYNNEI. The CDR3 length is 17 residues. V gave up 1 base and J gave up 0 bases, with 13 bases separating them.

CDR3 bases: TGTGCCAGCAGTTTCGGGCTGGATGAGCAGTTCTTC. Its protein product is CASSFGLDEQFF. The chain links TRBV6-6 to TRBJ2-1, with D unclear. Trimming removed 4 bases at V and 8 bases at J, with 9 bases between. Germline CDR1 and CDR2: MNHNY and SVGAGI (reference sequence). This CDR3 is 12 amino acids long.

Written as DNA, the CDR3 is TGCGCCAGCAGCCAGACCCTCAGGGGGTCGAACACTGAAGCTTTCTTT. Translation gives CASSQTLRGSNTEAFF. This chain joins TRBV4-1 and TRBJ1-1; TRBD1 matches 7 bases. V lost 3 bases, J lost 1 base, and 8 bases stayed unmatched. Looked up from germline, CDR1 is MGHRA and CDR2 is YSYEKL. The CDR3 is 16 amino acids.

This clone was counted between two and nine times. The chain employs TRBV6-5 and TRBJ2-2, with a possible D match to TRBD2 (6 bases). Per germline, CDR1 MNHEY and CDR2 SVGAGI. The CDR3 has 13 residues. The V end lost 6 bases, the J end lost 5 bases, and 10 bases lay between the germline ends. The CDR3 coding sequence is TGTGCCAGCAGGACGACTAGAACCGGGGAGCTGTTTTTT. It translates to CASRTTRTGELFF.

The J gene is TRBJ2-7, the V gene TRBV7-9; 7 nucleotides match TRBD1. CDR1 SEHNR and CDR2 FQNEAQ come from the germline V gene (reference sequence). Losses at the gene ends were 5 bases for V and 2 bases for J; bases not matched to a gene: 12. This CDR3 has 16 amino acids. CDR3 coding DNA: TGTGCCAGCAGCAAATCGTCGGGGACAGAGACCTACGAGCAGTACTTC. This gives the protein CASSKSSGTETYEQYF.

The rearrangement joins TRBV6-5 to TRBJ2-7; TRBD1 matches 9 bases. This CDR3 has 15 amino acids. Germline CDR1 is MNHEY and CDR2 is SVGAGI. The junction had 9 bases not matched to a gene; V was cut back by 6 bases and J by 3 bases. The CDR3 is CASSPQGQGSYEQYF. CDR3 sequence (DNA): TGTGCCAGCAGCCCGCAGGGACAGGGTAGCTACGAGCAGTACTTC.

The rearrangement uses TRBV3-1 (or the pseudogene TRBV3-2) and TRBJ1-3; a weak D match, TRBD1 (5 bases). Germline CDR1 reads LGHDT; CDR2 reads YNNKEL (reference sequence). V was shortened by 0 bases and J by 3 bases, with 12 bases between the two germline ends. The CDR3 length is 16 residues. CDR3 in DNA: TGTGCCAGCAGCCAAGAAATGACAGTAGGTGGAAACACCATATATTTT. The encoded protein is CASSQEMTVGGNTIYF.

This chain uses TRBV2 with TRBJ2-1; 8 nucleotides agree with TRBD2. CDR1 and CDR2 (germline): SNHLY, FYNNEI. V lost 8 bases and J lost 0; bases outside the gene matches: 3. The length of the CDR3 is 14 residues. The CDR3 here is CASSSGGSYNEQFF. The CDR3 nucleotides read TGTGCCAGCTCGAGCGGGGGCTCCTACAATGAGCAGTTCTTC.

As DNA, the CDR3 is TGTGCCAGCAGTGGGCCTACCCCGGGACGACACTACGAGCAGTACTTC. Its protein is CASSGPTPGRHYEQYF. This sequence joins TRBV6-1 and TRBJ2-7; perhaps D is TRBD1 or TRBD2 (5 bases each). The V gene's germline CDR1 is MNHNS and CDR2 SASEGT. The CDR3 covers 16 residues. V lost 4 bases, J lost 3 bases, and 19 bases lay in between.

The V call is TRBV19, the J call TRBJ2-1; D is perhaps TRBD1 (5 bases). This CDR3 is 16 amino acids long. Trimming shortened V by 7 bases and J by 0 bases, and 16 bases separated the two germline ends. In germline, CDR1 is LNHDA, CDR2 SQIVND (reference sequence). Written as DNA, the CDR3 is TGTGCCAGTACCACCACAGGTGTCAGCTCCTACAATGAGCAGTTCTTC. This encodes CASTTTGVSSYNEQFF.

This sequence joins TRBV28 and TRBJ2-1, with 8 positions matching TRBD1. The CDR3 is 15 amino acids. Germline CDR1 and CDR2: MDHEN and SYDVKM. With V trimmed by 5 bases and J by 4 bases, 7 bases remained unmatched. CDR3 sequence: CASSLLQGAYNEQFF. The CDR3, as DNA: TGTGCCAGCAGTCTACTTCAGGGGGCTTACAATGAGCAGTTCTTC. The entire variable domain, with the rest obtained from reference TRBV28 and TRBJ2-1, is as follows: DVKVTQSSRYLVKRTGEKVFLECVQDMDHENMFWYRQDPGLGLRLIYFSYDVKMKEKGDIPEGYSVSREKKERFSLILESASTNQTSMYLCASSLLQGAYNEQFFGPGTRLTVL.

The rearrangement joins TRBV7-9 to TRBJ2-3, with D unclear. The CDR3 totals 13 residues. With 0 bases removed from V and 6 bases from J, the gap between germline ends came to 7 bases. In germline, CDR1 is SEHNR, CDR2 FQNEAQ (reference sequence). CDR3: CASSLATVDTQYF. The DNA for the CDR3 is TGTGCCAGCAGCTTAGCTACGGTTGATACGCAGTATTTT.

The chain couples TRBV6-6 to TRBJ2-3; 7 nucleotides align to TRBD2. Germline CDR1 is MNHNY and CDR2 is SVGAGI (reference sequence). With 6 bases clipped from V and 10 bases from J, the junction kept 7 bases outside the gene matches. The CDR3 sequence is 12 residues long. DNA of the CDR3: TGTGCCAGCAGCAATATACGGGAGGCGCAGTATTTT. Its protein product is CASSNIREAQYF.

The chain's CDR3 is CASSLEGLAGVGGELFF. CDR3 in DNA: TGCGCCAGCAGCTTGGAAGGGCTAGCGGGAGTAGGCGGGGAGCTGTTTTTT. This chain uses TRBV5-1 with TRBJ2-2, with 10 positions matching TRBD2. Germline trimming cut 0 bases from V and 7 bases from J; bases unmatched to any gene: 9. The CDR3 is made up of 17 amino acids. The germline gives CDR1 SGHRS, CDR2 YFSETQ.

This chain uses TRBV5-4 with TRBJ1-6, with a possible D match to TRBD1 (5 bases). Trimming stripped 4 bases from V and 4 bases from J, with 12 bases between. CDR3 length: 15 amino acids. The germline V gene has CDR1 SGHNT and CDR2 YYREEE (reference sequence). The CDR3 region is CASSDSLAYNSPLHF. CDR3 nucleotide sequence: TGTGCCAGCAGCGACAGTCTTGCTTATAATTCACCCCTCCACTTT.

The gene calls are TRBV6-6 and TRBJ2-7; TRBD2 might be the D (5 bases). Trimming pared 5 bases from V and 3 bases from J, leaving 11 bases between. Germline V gene data show CDR1 as MNHNY and CDR2 as SVGAGI (reference sequence). CDR3 length: 13 amino acids. CDR3 residues: CASSSGPVYEQYF. CDR3 bases: TGTGCCAGCAGTAGCGGACCGGTCTACGAGCAGTACTTC.

The chain combines TRBV28 with TRBJ2-7; D call uncertain. Deletions cut 6 bases from V and 0 bases from J, with 6 bases between. CDR1 is MDHEN, CDR2 SYDVKM, per germline. The length of the CDR3 is 12 residues. The CDR3 here is CASSRNSYEQYF. Written as DNA, the CDR3 is TGTGCCAGCAGCCGAAACTCCTACGAGCAGTACTTC.

The chain joins TRBV3-1 (or the pseudogene TRBV3-2) to TRBJ1-6; unclear D gene. The CDR3 covers 15 residues. Trimming took off 0 bases at V and 9 bases at J, with 12 bases between the two ends. Germline assignment: CDR1 LGHDT and CDR2 YNNKEL (reference sequence). The CDR3 bases are TGTGCCAGCAGCCAAGATGGGGTTCAAGGTTCACCCCTCCACTTT. Translated, it gives CASSQDGVQGSPLHF.

CDR3 DNA sequence: TGTGCCAGCAGCCGTATTGGGACCGGGGAGCTGTTTTTT. Amino acid sequence: CASSRIGTGELFF. The rearrangement joins TRBV5-6 to TRBJ2-2, with unresolved D. Germline V CDR1 and CDR2: SGHDT, YYEEEE. V dropped 4 bases and J dropped 5 bases, with 9 bases sitting between them. The CDR3 has 13 amino acids.

The chain uses TRBV5-1 and TRBJ2-1; D is uncertain. The germline CDR1 and CDR2 sequences are SGHRS and YFSETQ. The CDR3 runs 14 residues. V was pared by 3 bases and J by 2 bases, with 9 bases between. The CDR3 nucleotides are TGCGCCAGCAGCTGCCTTCGTACCTACAATGAGCAGTTCTTC. This codes for CASSCLRTYNEQFF.

The count of this clone is one. The V gene is TRBV28, the J gene TRBJ1-1; possibly TRBD1 for D (5 bases). Per the germline V gene, CDR1 is MDHEN and CDR2 is SYDVKM. The CDR3 is 13 residues long. Trimming took 5 bases from V and 7 from J, leaving 14 bases between them. The CDR3 sequence is CASSTDSGGEAFF. The CDR3 DNA reads as TGTGCCAGCAGTACCGACAGTGGTGGTGAAGCTTTCTTT.

In DNA form, the CDR3 reads TGTGCCATCAGTGATCTAGCGGGAGATGAGCAGTTCTTC. Translated, it gives CAISDLAGDEQFF. This sequence joins TRBV10-3 and TRBJ2-1; 10 nucleotides match TRBD2. With V trimmed by 3 bases and J by 8 bases, 1 base remained unmatched. The CDR3 is made up of 13 amino acids. CDR1 and CDR2 from the germline V gene are ENHRY and SYGVKD.

The chain recombines TRBV2 with TRBJ2-5, with 7 nucleotides matching TRBD2. With V trimmed by 8 bases and J by 0 bases, 6 bases remained unmatched. The CDR3 covers 14 residues. Per the germline V gene, CDR1 is SNHLY and CDR2 is FYNNEI. The CDR3 region is CASDRSGYQETQYF. The CDR3 DNA reads as TGTGCCAGCGACCGTAGCGGGTACCAAGAGACCCAGTACTTC.

This chain links TRBV28 with TRBJ2-3; D is unclear. Trimming removed 2 bases at V and 0 bases at J, with 9 bases between. CDR3 length: 15 residues. Germline V gene lookup returns CDR1 MDHEN and CDR2 SYDVKM. CDR3 nucleotides: TGTGCCAGCAGTTTACCGGGTCCAAGCACAGATACGCAGTATTTT. Its translation: CASSLPGPSTDTQYF. Filled out from reference TRBV28 and TRBJ2-3, the complete variable domain reads DVKVTQSSRYLVKRTGEKVFLECVQDMDHENMFWYRQDPGLGLRLIYFSYDVKMKEKGDIPEGYSVSREKKERFSLILESASTNQTSMYLCASSLPGPSTDTQYFGPGTRLTVL.

The chain recombines TRBV6-4 with TRBJ1-4; D gene unclear. Looked up from germline, CDR1 is MRHNA and CDR2 is SNTAGT. This CDR3 has 17 residues. With 7 bases removed from V and 6 bases from J, the gap between germline ends came to 24 bases. The CDR3 DNA follows: TGTGCCAGCATCCGACCAACTCTAGGGCCAGCGGATGAAAAACTGTTTTTT. Protein: CASIRPTLGPADEKLFF.

The chain uses TRBV18 and TRBJ2-7; D gene uncertain. The V gene's germline CDR1 is KGHSH and CDR2 LQKENI. V was shortened by 4 bases and J by 3 bases, with 4 bases between the two germline ends. There are 11 residues in the CDR3. The CDR3 protein is CASSQGYEQYF. The CDR3 DNA sequence: TGTGCCAGCTCACAAGGCTACGAGCAGTACTTC.

This chain joins TRBV12-5 and TRBJ2-3; D is ambiguous. V lost 1 base and J 4 bases, leaving 9 bases between the germline ends. This CDR3 is 14 amino acids long. The germline CDR1 and CDR2 sequences are LGHNT and FRNRAP. The CDR3 nucleotides are TGTGCTAGTGGTTTGGGCCAGGCCCCAGATACGCAGTATTTT. Its protein product is CASGLGQAPDTQYF.

This clone has only a few counts. This sequence joins TRBV9 and TRBJ1-2; D gene ambiguous. V was clipped by 4 bases and J by 6 bases, with 13 bases between them. The CDR3 is 13 amino acids. Germline lookup yields CDR1 SGDLS and CDR2 YYNGEE. This chain's CDR3 is CASSPTGPNGYTF. CDR3 DNA sequence: TGTGCCAGCAGCCCGACGGGCCCGAATGGCTACACCTTC.